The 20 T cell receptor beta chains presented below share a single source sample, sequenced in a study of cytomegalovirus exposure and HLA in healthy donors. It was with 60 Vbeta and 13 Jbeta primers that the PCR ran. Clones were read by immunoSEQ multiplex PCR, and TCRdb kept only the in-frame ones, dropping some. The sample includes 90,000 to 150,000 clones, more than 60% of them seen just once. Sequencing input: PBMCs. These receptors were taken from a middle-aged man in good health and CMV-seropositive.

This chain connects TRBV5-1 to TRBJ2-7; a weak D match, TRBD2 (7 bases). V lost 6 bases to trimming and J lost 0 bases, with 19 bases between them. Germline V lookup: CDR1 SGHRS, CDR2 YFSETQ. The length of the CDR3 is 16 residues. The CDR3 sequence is CASTPSSGGPSYEQYF. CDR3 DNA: TGCGCCAGCACGCCATCCTCGGGGGGCCCCTCCTACGAGCAGTACTTC.

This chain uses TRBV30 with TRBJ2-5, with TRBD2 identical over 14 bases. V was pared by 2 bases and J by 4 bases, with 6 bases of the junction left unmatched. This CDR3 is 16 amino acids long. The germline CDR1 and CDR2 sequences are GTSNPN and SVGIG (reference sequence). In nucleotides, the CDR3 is TGTGCCTGGAGTCCGGGACTAGCGGGAGTAGGAGAGACCCAGTACTTC. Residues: CAWSPGLAGVGETQYF.

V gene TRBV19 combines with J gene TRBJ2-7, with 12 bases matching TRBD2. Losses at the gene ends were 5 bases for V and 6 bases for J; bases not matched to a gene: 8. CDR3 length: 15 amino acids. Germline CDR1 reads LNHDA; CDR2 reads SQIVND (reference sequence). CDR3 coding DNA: TGTGCCAGTAGTCCAAGACTAGCGGGGGATGGCGAGCAGTACTTC. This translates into CASSPRLAGDGEQYF.

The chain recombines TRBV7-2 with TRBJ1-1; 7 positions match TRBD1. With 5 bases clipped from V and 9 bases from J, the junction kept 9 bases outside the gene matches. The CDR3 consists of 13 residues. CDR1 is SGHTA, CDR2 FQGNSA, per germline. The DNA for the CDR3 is TGTGCCAGCAGCAAGAACCGGGACAGTAAAGCTTTCTTT. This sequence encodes CASSKNRDSKAFF.

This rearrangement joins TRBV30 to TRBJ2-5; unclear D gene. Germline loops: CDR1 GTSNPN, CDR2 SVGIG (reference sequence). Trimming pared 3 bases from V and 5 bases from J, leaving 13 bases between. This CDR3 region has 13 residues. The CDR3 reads CAWRRLSYETQYF. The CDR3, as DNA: TGTGCCTGGAGGAGACTTTCTTACGAGACCCAGTACTTC. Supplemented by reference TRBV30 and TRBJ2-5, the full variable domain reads SQTIHQWPATLVQPVGSPLSLECTVEGTSNPNLYWYRQAAGRGLQLLFYSVGIGQISSEVPQNLSASRPQDRQFILSSKKLLLSDSGFYLCAWRRLSYETQYFGPGTRLLVL.

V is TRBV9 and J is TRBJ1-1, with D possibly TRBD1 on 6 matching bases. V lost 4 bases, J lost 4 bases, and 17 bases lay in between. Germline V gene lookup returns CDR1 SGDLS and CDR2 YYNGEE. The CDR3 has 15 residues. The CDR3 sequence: CASSPTVGTTTEAFF. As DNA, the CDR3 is TGTGCCAGCAGCCCAACTGTAGGGACAACCACTGAAGCTTTCTTT.

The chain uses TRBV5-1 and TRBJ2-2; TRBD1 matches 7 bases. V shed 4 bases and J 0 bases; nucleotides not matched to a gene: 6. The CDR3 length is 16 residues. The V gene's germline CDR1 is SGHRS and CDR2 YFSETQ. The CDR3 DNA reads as TGCGCCAGCAGCGCCTCCGGGACAGCGAACACCGGGGAGCTGTTTTTT. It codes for CASSASGTANTGELFF.

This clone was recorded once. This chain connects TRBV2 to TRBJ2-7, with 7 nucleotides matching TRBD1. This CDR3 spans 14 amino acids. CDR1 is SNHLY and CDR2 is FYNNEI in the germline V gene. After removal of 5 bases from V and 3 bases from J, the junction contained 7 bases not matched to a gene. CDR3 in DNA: TGTGCCAGCAGTCTCCAGGGGGTCGACTACGAGCAGTACTTC. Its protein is CASSLQGVDYEQYF.

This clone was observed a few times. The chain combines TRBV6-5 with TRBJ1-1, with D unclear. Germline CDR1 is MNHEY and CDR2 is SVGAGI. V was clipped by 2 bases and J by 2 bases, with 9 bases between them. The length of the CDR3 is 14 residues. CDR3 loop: CASSYVRHNTEAFF. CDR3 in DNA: TGTGCCAGCAGTTACGTGAGGCATAACACTGAAGCTTTCTTT.

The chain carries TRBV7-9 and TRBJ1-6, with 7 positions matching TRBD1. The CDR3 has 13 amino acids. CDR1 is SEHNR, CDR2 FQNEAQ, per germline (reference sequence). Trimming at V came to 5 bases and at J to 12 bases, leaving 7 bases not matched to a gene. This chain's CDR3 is CASSTGQSLPLHF. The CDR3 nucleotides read TGTGCCAGCAGCACGGGACAGTCACTACCCCTCCACTTT.

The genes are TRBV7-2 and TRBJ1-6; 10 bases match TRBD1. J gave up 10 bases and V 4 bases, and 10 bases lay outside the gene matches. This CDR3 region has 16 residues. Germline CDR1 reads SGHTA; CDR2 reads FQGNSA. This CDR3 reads CASSWHRDRGGSPLHF. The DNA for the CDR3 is TGTGCCAGCAGCTGGCACCGGGACAGGGGAGGGTCACCCCTCCACTTT.

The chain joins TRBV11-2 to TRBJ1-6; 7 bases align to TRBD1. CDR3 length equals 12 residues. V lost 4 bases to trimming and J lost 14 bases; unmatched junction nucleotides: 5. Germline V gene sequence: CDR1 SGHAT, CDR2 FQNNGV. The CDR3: CASSSQGIALHF. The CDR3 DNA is TGTGCCAGCAGCTCACAGGGGATTGCCCTCCACTTT.

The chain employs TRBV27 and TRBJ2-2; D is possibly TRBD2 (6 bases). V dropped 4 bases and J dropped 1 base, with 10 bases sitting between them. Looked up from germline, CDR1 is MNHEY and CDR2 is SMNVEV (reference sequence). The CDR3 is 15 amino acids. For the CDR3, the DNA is TGTGCCAGCAGTTGGAGTAGCGGGAACACCGGGGAGCTGTTTTTT. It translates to CASSWSSGNTGELFF.

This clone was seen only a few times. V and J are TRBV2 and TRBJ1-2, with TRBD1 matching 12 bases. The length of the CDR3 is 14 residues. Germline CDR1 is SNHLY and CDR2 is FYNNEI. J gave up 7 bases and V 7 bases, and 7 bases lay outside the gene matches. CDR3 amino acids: CASNRDRGLGGYTF. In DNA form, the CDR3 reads TGTGCCAGCAACCGGGACAGGGGGCTGGGTGGCTACACCTTC.

CDR3 loop: CASSYQDRGTEAFF. DNA for the CDR3: TGTGCCAGCAGTTACCAGGACAGGGGTACTGAAGCTTTCTTT. This chain links TRBV6-5 with TRBJ1-1; the match to TRBD1 covers 9 bases. The junction had 3 bases not matched to a gene; V was cut back by 2 bases and J by 5 bases. CDR1 is MNHEY and CDR2 is SVGAGI in the germline V gene. CDR3 length: 14 residues.

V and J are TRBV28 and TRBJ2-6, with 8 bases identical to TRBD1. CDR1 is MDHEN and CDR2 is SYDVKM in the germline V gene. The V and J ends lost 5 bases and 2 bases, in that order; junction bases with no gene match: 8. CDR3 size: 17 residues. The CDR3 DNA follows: TGTGCCAGCAGTCAGCGACAGGGGCTGACTGGGGCCAACGTCCTGACTTTC. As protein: CASSQRQGLTGANVLTF.

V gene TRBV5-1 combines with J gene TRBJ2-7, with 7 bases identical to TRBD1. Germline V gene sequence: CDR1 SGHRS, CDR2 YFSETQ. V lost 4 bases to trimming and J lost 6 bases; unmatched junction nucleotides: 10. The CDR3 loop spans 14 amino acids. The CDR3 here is CASSPGQARVEQYF. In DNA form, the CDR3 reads TGCGCCAGCAGCCCCGGACAGGCCCGGGTCGAGCAGTACTTC.

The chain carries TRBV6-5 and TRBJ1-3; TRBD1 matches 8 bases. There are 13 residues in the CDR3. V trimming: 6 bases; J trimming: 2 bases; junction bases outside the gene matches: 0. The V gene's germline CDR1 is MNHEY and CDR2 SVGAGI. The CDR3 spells CASRDRAGNTIYF. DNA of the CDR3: TGTGCCAGCAGGGACAGGGCTGGAAACACCATATATTTT.

The CDR3 region is CAWSGRLAGSLDTQYF. In DNA form, the CDR3 reads TGTGCCTGGAGTGGCCGACTAGCGGGATCGTTAGATACGCAGTATTTT. V and J are TRBV30 and TRBJ2-3; 11 bases match TRBD2. The germline CDR1 and CDR2 sequences are GTSNPN and SVGIG (reference sequence). V shed 1 base and J 5 bases; nucleotides not matched to a gene: 8. The CDR3 extends over 16 amino acids.

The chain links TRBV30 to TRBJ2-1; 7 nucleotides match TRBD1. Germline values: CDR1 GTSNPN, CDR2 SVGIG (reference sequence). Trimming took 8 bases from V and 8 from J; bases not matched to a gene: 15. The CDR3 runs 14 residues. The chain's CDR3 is CAAGTAIVGHEQFF. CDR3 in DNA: TGTGCCGCCGGGACAGCGATCGTTGGGCATGAGCAGTTCTTC.